Shown below are 18 T cell receptor beta chains from a single sample sequenced in a study of blood T cells in healthy people across ages. A J-beta primer mix and a sample-barcoded 5' primer were used in a second PCR of about 7 to 12 cycles. TCRdb independently ran MiXCR on the 5' RACE reads; one entry per CDR3 protein. The sample records 1.5 million or so distinct CDR3 sequences, approximately 43% being singletons. Sequenced material: blood. These receptors were taken from a woman aged 18-35 years in good health.

The chain joins TRBV4-1 to TRBJ2-1, with D unresolved. Deletions cut 2 bases from V and 6 bases from J, with 11 bases between. Germline CDR1 is MGHRA and CDR2 is YSYEKL. This CDR3 contains 14 residues. CDR3 sequence (DNA): TGCGCCAGCAGCCAACAGGCACTGTTCAATGAGCAGTTCTTC. Translated: CASSQQALFNEQFF.

With respect to this clonotype: This may be a read error: a much more frequent sequence differs by one nucleotide. This chain uses TRBV20-1 with TRBJ2-7; 7 bases match TRBD1. Germline loops: CDR1 DFQATT, CDR2 SNEGSKA (reference sequence). The CDR3 is 14 amino acids. With V trimmed by 7 bases and J by 1 base, 10 bases remained unmatched. In DNA form, the CDR3 reads TGCAGTGTTAGGGGACAGACGGCTTCCTACGAGCAGTACTTC. This encodes CSVRGQTASYEQYF.

In the case of this clonotype: At one of its ends the junction is not consistent with the germline gene, which may arise from a read error. This rearrangement joins TRBV12-3 or TRBV12-4 to TRBJ2-2, with D maybe TRBD1 (5 bases). This CDR3 is 15 amino acids long. CDR3 residues: CASLQADTNTRELFF. The CDR3 DNA follows: TGTGCCAGCCTTCAGGCGGACACCAACACCCGGGAGCTGTTTTTT.

The chain uses TRBV14 and TRBJ2-1; TRBD2 matches at 9 bases. The CDR3 covers 13 residues. Germline lookup yields CDR1 SGHDN and CDR2 FVKESK. V gave up 2 bases and J gave up 10 bases; unmatched junction bases: 3. Written as DNA, the CDR3 is TGTGCCAGCAGCCAATTTGCGGGGGGGGAGCAGTTCTTC. Its translation: CASSQFAGGEQFF.

This clonotype came up a few times. The chain carries TRBV6-5 and TRBJ2-5, with 7 nucleotides matching TRBD1. Per germline, CDR1 MNHEY and CDR2 SVGAGI. J was trimmed by 1 base and V by 1 base; bases with no gene match: 3. The CDR3 sequence is 15 residues long. The CDR3, as DNA: TGTGCCAGCAGTTACTTACAGGGGCCCCAAGAGACCCAGTACTTC. This translates into CASSYLQGPQETQYF.

The J gene is TRBJ1-2, the V gene TRBV3-1; 8 positions agree with TRBD1. CDR1 LGHDT and CDR2 YNNKEL come from the germline V gene (reference sequence). V was pared by 3 bases and J by 3 bases, with 3 bases of the junction left unmatched. The CDR3 totals 14 residues. The CDR3 region is CASSQGQVDYGYTF. The CDR3 DNA reads as TGTGCCAGCAGCCAGGGACAGGTTGACTATGGCTACACCTTC.

The J gene is TRBJ2-1, the V gene TRBV12-3 or TRBV12-4; no reliable D call. V lost 3 bases and J 12 bases, leaving 12 bases between the germline ends. The CDR3 length is 12 residues. The CDR3 DNA reads as TGTGCCAGCAGTTTGGCCCCCAGGAGGCAGTTCTTC. It yields the protein CASSLAPRRQFF.

The V and J genes are TRBV12-3 or TRBV12-4 and TRBJ2-5; the match to TRBD1 covers 8 bases. The end of the DNA fits TRBJ2-7 better, so the J call may be wrong. This CDR3 region has 13 residues. The CDR3 bases are TGTGCCAGCAGTTTCGCGACAGGGGTCGAGCAGTACTTC. It specifies CASSFATGVEQYF.

This chain uses TRBV28 with TRBJ2-1; 8 bases are a match to TRBD1. CDR3 length equals 17 residues. V was clipped by 5 bases and J by 7 bases; unmatched bases: 16. Per the germline V gene, CDR1 is MDHEN and CDR2 is SYDVKM. In DNA, the CDR3 is TGTGCCAGCAGTAACACCCGGGGGACAGGTTGGTGGAATGAGCAGTTCTTC. This translates into CASSNTRGTGWWNEQFF.

In its sample, this clonotype was seen many times. The chain uses TRBV10-3 and TRBJ2-1; TRBD1 aligns across 7 bases. Germline V lookup: CDR1 ENHRY, CDR2 SYGVKD. This CDR3 contains 20 residues. The V gene end was trimmed by 0 bases and the J gene end by 5 bases; junction bases not matched to a gene: 19. CDR3 amino acids: CAISESKPQFGTDLNNEQFF. The CDR3 DNA reads as TGTGCCATCAGTGAGTCGAAACCACAATTTGGGACAGACCTTAACAATGAGCAGTTCTTC.

Note on this clonotype: One junction end does not reproduce the germline sequence, and a read error may be involved. This chain connects TRBV6-5 to TRBJ1-1, with 7 nucleotides matching TRBD1. The CDR3 runs 14 residues. Germline CDR1 MNHEY, CDR2 SVGAGI. CDR3 DNA: TGTGCCAGCGGTTACGGGGCAGGGGGCACTGAAGCTTTCTTT. Its protein is CASGYGAGGTEAFF.

This chain links TRBV11-2 with TRBJ1-1; 9 nucleotides match TRBD1. The CDR3 consists of 14 residues. Germline V gene data show CDR1 as SGHAT and CDR2 as FQNNGV. The junction had 3 bases not matched to a gene; V was cut back by 6 bases and J by 1 base. The CDR3: CASRNRGQNTEAFF. The CDR3 DNA is TGTGCCAGCAGAAACAGGGGGCAGAACACTGAAGCTTTCTTT.

The rearrangement links TRBV27 to TRBJ2-5, with 8 bases that match TRBD2. V dropped 6 bases and J dropped 11; count of bases not matched to a gene: 14. The CDR3 runs 14 residues. CDR1 and CDR2 from the germline V gene are MNHEY and SMNVEV (reference sequence). CDR3 residues: CASSLTYSGNEQYF. CDR3 bases: TGTGCCAGCAGCCTTACCTATAGCGGGAATGAGCAGTACTTC.

This clonotype was detected a few times. The rearrangement links TRBV4-2 to TRBJ1-1; 10 nucleotides agree with TRBD1. Germline V gives CDR1 LGHNA, CDR2 YNFKEQ. Germline trimming cut 4 bases from V and 0 bases from J; bases unmatched to any gene: 8. The CDR3 extends over 17 amino acids. CDR3 sequence (DNA): TGTGCCAGCAGCCCCGCGGACAGGGGGGTCATGAACACTGAAGCTTTCTTT. As protein: CASSPADRGVMNTEAFF.

The chain recombines TRBV12-3 or TRBV12-4 with TRBJ1-4, with 10 positions matching TRBD1. Trimming removed 6 bases from V and 5 bases from J; junction bases left unmatched: 3. The CDR3 is made up of 14 amino acids. The CDR3, as DNA: TGTGCCAGCAGGGTGGGACAGGGGAATGAAAAACTGTTTTTT. Translation gives CASRVGQGNEKLFF.

This clonotype was observed a few times. The chain employs TRBV15 and TRBJ1-1; 7 positions agree with TRBD1. Germline V gene data show CDR1 as LNHNV and CDR2 as YYDKDF (reference sequence). Trimming removed 0 bases from V and 1 base from J; junction bases left unmatched: 2. The CDR3 is 15 residues long. The CDR3 spells CATSREGQRNTEAFF. For the CDR3, the DNA is TGTGCCACCAGCAGAGAGGGACAGAGGAACACTGAAGCTTTCTTT.

Only a few counts were recorded for this clonotype. The chain carries TRBV5-1 and TRBJ2-3; TRBD2 aligns across 9 bases. Losses at the gene ends were 1 base for V and 4 bases for J; bases not matched to a gene: 7. The CDR3 sequence is 16 residues long. Germline CDR1 SGHRS, CDR2 YFSETQ. CDR3: CASSLNLAGKADTQYF. The CDR3 DNA reads as TGCGCCAGCAGCTTGAACCTAGCGGGAAAAGCAGATACGCAGTATTTT.

This clonotype has more than one count but fewer than ten. The chain has TRBV5-1 and TRBJ2-5, with 7 bases matching TRBD2. The CDR3 runs 15 residues. The germline V gene encodes CDR1 SGHRS and CDR2 YFSETQ. V lost 0 bases and J lost 1; bases outside the gene matches: 3. The CDR3 DNA follows: TGCGCCAGCAGCTTGGCCAGCGGGGTCCAAGAGACCCAGTACTTC. Its protein product is CASSLASGVQETQYF.